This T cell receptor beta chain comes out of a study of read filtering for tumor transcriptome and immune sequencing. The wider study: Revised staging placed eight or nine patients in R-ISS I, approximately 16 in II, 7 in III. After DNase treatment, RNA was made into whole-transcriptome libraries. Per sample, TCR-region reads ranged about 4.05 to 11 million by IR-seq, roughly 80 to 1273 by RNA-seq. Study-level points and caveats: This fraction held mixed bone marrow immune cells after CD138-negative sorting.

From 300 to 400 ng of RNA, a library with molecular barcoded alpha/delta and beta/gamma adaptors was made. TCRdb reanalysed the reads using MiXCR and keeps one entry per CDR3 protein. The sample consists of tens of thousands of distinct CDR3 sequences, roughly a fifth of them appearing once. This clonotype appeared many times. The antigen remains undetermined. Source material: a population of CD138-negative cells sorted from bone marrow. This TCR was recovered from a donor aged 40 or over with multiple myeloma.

This CDR3 is CASKERGVVDTQYF. The CDR3 DNA is TGTGCCAGCAAGGAGCGGGGGGTGGTAGATACGCAGTATTTT. This rearrangement joins TRBV2 to TRBJ2-3, with 9 bases aligning to TRBD2. The CDR3 runs to 14 residues. Losses at the gene ends were 7 bases for V and 5 bases for J; bases not matched to a gene: 7. The germline gives CDR1 SNHLY, CDR2 FYNNEI.